This is a list of T cell receptor beta chains from one sample in a study of blood T cells in healthy people across ages. MiXCR, run by TCRdb on the 5' RACE reads, gives a single entry per CDR3 protein. Seen here are around 1,000,000 distinct CDR3 sequences, approximately 25% observed once, and the top ten hold around 0.7%. The same data also went into a second study, on T cells of mothers and their children.

Sequencing was done on a sample of blood. The receptors here all came from a girl aged 2 to 9 in good health. CDR3s include the opening cysteine and the closing phenylalanine or tryptophan. D genes are given only for firm matches. Only part of the rows carry a size: once, few, many, or a class if the clone is expanded.

j_gene	len	d_gene	abundance	v_gene	CDR3aa	CDR3nt
TRBJ2-2	12	NA	NA	TRBV29-1	CSVERRTGELFF	TGCAGCGTTGAACGGCGCACCGGGGAGCTGTTTTTT
TRBJ1-2	14	NA	few	TRBV6-7	CASTLNWDIRGYTF	TGTGCCAGCACCCTAAACTGGGACATTCGTGGCTACACCTTC
TRBJ2-1	12	NA	NA	TRBV19	CASSMIANEQFF	TGTGCCAGTAGTATGATTGCCAATGAGCAGTTCTTC
TRBJ2-1	16	TRBD2	few	TRBV10-3	CAISELSGTRGNEQFF	TGTGCCATCAGTGAGTTATCCGGGACTAGGGGGAATGAGCAGTTCTTC
TRBJ1-2	14	TRBD1	few	TRBV5-1	CASSLWDRGLGYTF	TGCGCCAGCAGCTTGTGGGACAGGGGGCTCGGCTACACCTTC
TRBJ2-7	14	NA	few	TRBV7-9	CASSSRTDPYEQYF	TGTGCCAGCAGCTCGAGGACGGATCCCTACGAGCAGTACTTC
TRBJ2-7	13	NA	few	TRBV7-9	CASTVAPGDEQYF	TGTGCCAGCACTGTGGCCCCCGGAGACGAGCAGTACTTC
TRBJ2-1	13	TRBD2	once	TRBV6-2/TRBV6-3	CASSQSGGGREFF	TGTGCCAGCAGTCAAAGCGGGGGCGGGAGGGAGTTCTTC
TRBJ2-3	14	NA	NA	TRBV13	CASSLRMMEDTQYF	TGTGCCAGCAGCTTAAGGATGATGGAAGATACGCAGTATTTT
TRBJ1-3	15	NA	few	TRBV29-1	CSVLMGRFSGNTIYF	TGCAGCGTCCTGATGGGCCGATTCTCTGGAAACACCATATATTTT
TRBJ1-5	16	TRBD1	few	TRBV5-1	CASSLSPGGANQPQHF	TGCGCCAGCAGCTTATCCCCAGGGGGAGCAAATCAGCCCCAGCATTTT
TRBJ1-1	15	TRBD1	few	TRBV29-1	CSVYLPGQGREKAFF	TGCAGCGTTTACCTTCCGGGACAGGGGAGGGAGAAGGCTTTCTTT
TRBJ2-7	13	TRBD2	few	TRBV2	CASRLARSDEQYF	TGTGCCAGTCGACTAGCTCGATCGGACGAGCAGTACTTC
TRBJ2-7	17	TRBD2	few	TRBV19	CASRPSGTSGVSYEQYF	TGTGCCAGTAGACCCTCCGGGACTAGCGGGGTATCCTACGAGCAGTACTTC
TRBJ1-4	12	NA	NA	TRBV4-1	CASSQDKEKLFF	TGCGCCAGCAGCCAAGACAAAGAAAAACTGTTTTTT
TRBJ2-7	13	NA	NA	TRBV27	CASSPHLRGEQYF	TGTGCCAGCAGTCCACATCTTAGGGGCGAGCAGTACTTC
TRBJ2-3	17	NA	few	TRBV13	CASSDYREGGLGHTQYF	TGTGCCAGCAGCGATTACAGGGAAGGGGGACTTGGACATACGCAGTATTTT
TRBJ2-5	15	TRBD2	few	TRBV3-1	CASSPSTSGRETQYF	TGTGCCAGCAGCCCATCTACTAGCGGGAGAGAGACCCAGTACTTC
TRBJ1-4	14	NA	few	TRBV2	CASRDNEVNEKLFF	TGTGCCAGCAGGGACAACGAGGTTAATGAAAAACTGTTTTTT
TRBJ2-1	12	NA	few	TRBV28	CASSGGLLEQFF	TGTGCCAGCAGCGGGGGGCTTTTGGAGCAGTTCTTC
TRBJ2-1	17	TRBD2	few	TRBV7-9	CASSLARLAGGWDEQFF	TGTGCCAGCAGCTTAGCCCGACTAGCGGGGGGCTGGGATGAGCAGTTCTTC
TRBJ2-7	17	TRBD2	few	TRBV13	CASSLEMGAGASYEQYF	TGTGCCAGCAGCTTAGAAATGGGAGCGGGGGCCTCCTACGAGCAGTACTTC
TRBJ2-1	16	TRBD2	few	TRBV28	CASSFESGGSYNEQFF	TGTGCCAGCAGTTTCGAAAGCGGGGGCTCCTACAATGAGCAGTTCTTC
TRBJ2-5	15	TRBD2	NA	TRBV20-1	CSAPGLAGDQETQYF	TGCAGTGCACCGGGACTAGCGGGGGACCAAGAGACCCAGTACTTC